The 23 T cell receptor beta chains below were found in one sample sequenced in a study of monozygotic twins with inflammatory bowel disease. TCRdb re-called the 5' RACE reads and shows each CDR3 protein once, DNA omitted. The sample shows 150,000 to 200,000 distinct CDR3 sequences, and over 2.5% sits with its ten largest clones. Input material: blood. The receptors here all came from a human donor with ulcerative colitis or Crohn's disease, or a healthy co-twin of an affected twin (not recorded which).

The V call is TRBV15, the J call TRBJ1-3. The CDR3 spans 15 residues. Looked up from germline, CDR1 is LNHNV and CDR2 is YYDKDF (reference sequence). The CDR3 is CATSPEGFSGNTIYF.

The CDR3 is CASSPVAGNTGELFF. The chain employs TRBV7-2 and TRBJ2-2. Germline V gene lookup returns CDR1 SGHTA and CDR2 FQGNSA. The CDR3 extends over 15 amino acids.

The CDR3 loop is CASTTGTGAQGLFF. The chain joins TRBV6-1 to TRBJ1-4; checking the TCRdb D call of TRBD1 is not possible without DNA. This CDR3 is built from 14 residues. The V gene's germline CDR1 is MNHNS and CDR2 SASEGT.

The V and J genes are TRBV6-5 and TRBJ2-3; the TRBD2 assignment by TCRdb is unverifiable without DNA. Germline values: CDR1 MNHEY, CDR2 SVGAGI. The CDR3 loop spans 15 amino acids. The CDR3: CASSLTSGDTDTQYF.

CDR3 sequence: CASSLAGLGTDTQYF. V gene TRBV7-9 combines with J gene TRBJ2-3. Germline V gene lookup returns CDR1 SEHNR and CDR2 FQNEAQ (reference sequence). This CDR3 is 15 amino acids long.

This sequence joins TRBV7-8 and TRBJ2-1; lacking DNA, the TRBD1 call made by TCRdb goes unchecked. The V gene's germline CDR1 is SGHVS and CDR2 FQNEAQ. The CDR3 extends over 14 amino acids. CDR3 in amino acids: CASSLRVGGNEQFF.

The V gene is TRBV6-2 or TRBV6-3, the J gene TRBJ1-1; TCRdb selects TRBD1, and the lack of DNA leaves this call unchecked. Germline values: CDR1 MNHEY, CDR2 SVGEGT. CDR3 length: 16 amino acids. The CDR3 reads CASTIVGGRGNTEAFF.

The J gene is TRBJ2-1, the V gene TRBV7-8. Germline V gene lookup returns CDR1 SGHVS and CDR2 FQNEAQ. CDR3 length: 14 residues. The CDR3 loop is CASSPVISYNEQFF.

This CDR3 is CASSQAGVHTGELFF. The rearrangement links TRBV14 to TRBJ2-2; the D call from TCRdb, TRBD2, cannot be confirmed without DNA. Germline-derived CDR1 and CDR2 are SGHDN and FVKESK. The CDR3 sequence is 15 residues long.

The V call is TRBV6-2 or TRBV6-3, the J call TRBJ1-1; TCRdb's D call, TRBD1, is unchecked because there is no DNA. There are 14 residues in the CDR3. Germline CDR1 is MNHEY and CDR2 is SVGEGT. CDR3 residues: CASSYGGPRTEAFF.

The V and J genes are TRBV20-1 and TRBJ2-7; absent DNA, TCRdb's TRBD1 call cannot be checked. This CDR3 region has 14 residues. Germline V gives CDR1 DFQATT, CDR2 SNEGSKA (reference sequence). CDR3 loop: CSARDWGGVYEQYF.

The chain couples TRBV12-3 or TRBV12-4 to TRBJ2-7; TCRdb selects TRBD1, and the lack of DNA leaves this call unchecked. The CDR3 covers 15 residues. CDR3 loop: CASSLGSGVLNEQYF.

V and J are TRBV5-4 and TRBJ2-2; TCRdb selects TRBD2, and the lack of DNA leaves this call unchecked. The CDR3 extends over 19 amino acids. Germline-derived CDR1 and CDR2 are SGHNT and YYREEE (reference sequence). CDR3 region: CASSFLFGLAGMNTGELFF.

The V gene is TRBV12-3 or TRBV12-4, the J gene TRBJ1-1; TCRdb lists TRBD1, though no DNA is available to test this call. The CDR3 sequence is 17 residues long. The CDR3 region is CASTRKKGVPRRTEAFF.

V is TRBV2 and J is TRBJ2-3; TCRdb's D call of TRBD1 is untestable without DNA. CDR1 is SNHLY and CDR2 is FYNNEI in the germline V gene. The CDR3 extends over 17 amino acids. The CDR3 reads CASTDLGQGAITDTQYF.

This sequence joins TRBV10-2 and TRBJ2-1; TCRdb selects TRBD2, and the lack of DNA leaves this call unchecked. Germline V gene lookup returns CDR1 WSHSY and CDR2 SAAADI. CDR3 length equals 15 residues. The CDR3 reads CASSKLAGGDNEQFF.

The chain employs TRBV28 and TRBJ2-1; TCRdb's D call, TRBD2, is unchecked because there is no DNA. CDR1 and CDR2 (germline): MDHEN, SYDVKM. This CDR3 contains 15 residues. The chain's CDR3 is CASSLAGGLDNEQFF. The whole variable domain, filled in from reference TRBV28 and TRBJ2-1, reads DVKVTQSSRYLVKRTGEKVFLECVQDMDHENMFWYRQDPGLGLRLIYFSYDVKMKEKGDIPEGYSVSREKKERFSLILESASTNQTSMYLCASSLAGGLDNEQFFGPGTRLTVL.

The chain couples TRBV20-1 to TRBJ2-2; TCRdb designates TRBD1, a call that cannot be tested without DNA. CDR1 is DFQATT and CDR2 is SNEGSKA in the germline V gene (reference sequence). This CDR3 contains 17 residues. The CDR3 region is CSARDRMRGSNTGELFF.

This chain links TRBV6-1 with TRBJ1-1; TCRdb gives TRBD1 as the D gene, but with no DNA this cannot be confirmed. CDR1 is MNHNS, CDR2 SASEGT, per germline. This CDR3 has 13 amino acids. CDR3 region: CASQTTGGTEAFF.

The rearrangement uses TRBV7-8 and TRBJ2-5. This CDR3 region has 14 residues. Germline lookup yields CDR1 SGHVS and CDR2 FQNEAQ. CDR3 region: CASSSNRVQETQYF.

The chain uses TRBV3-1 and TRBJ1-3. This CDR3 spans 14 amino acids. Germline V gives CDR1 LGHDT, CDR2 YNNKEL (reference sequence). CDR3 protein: CASSQGSSGNTIYF.

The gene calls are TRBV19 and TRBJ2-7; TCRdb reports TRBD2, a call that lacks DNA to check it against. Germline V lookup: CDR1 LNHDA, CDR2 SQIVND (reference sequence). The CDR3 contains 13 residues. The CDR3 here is CASTHRGRSEQYF.

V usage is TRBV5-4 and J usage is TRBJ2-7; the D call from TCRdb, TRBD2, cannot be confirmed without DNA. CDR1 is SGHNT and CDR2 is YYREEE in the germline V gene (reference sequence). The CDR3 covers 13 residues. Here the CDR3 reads CASSLAGVTEQYF.